The clone carrying this TCR beta chain was counted between two and nine times. Its antigen remains unknown. This sample stems from a study of beta chain features in type 1 diabetes. Study conclusions and caveats: TCRB repertoires of naive, central memory and Treg cells appeared more similar among patients than among healthy donors. Moderately but significantly shorter TCRB CDR3s were found in Type 1 diabetes patients in all four CD4+ subsets. Reads derived from cDNA could over-represent cells showing high TCR expression. Whatever favoring of shorter templates PCR might show would apply equally to patients and controls.

This CDR3 has 11 residues. Trimming cost V 2 bases and J 11 bases, with 7 bases left between them. CDR1 and CDR2 from the germline V gene are MNHEY and SVGAGI. Since all of the isolated RNA was reverse transcribed, expressed TCRB transcripts were what got sequenced. The table came from immunoSEQ multiplex PCR; TCRdb's copy has only in-frame clones and leaves some out. The repertoire has 640,000 or so clones, around an eighth of them found once; the top ten carry 0.03% to 0.045%. This receptor was obtained from a man aged 18-30 years with type 1 diabetes. V gene TRBV6-5 combines with J gene TRBJ2-1, with D uncertain. What was sequenced was naive CD4+ T cells from blood. The CDR3 DNA follows: TGTGCCAGCAGTTACGGGCGGCAGCAGTTCTTC. This codes for CASSYGRQQFF.